This T cell receptor beta chain was sequenced for a study of T cells after yellow fever vaccination (dated by TCRdb to the late 2010s). Context from the whole study: Libraries from fractions with low cell numbers were prepared with the SMART-Seq v4 Ultra Low Input RNA kit. To track T-cell clones before and after primary and booster YFV17D yellow fever vaccination, bulk TCR alpha and beta repertoires were sequenced longitudinally. Two healthy male donors, one aged 18 to 30 and one aged 30 to 39 years, were included in the cohort. Blood was collected at multiple timepoints before and after primary and secondary immunization, and bulk PBMC replicates and cell subsets were isolated. The research as a whole found: The secondary T-cell response was weaker than the primary response but faster, peaking on day 5 instead of day 15. A small share of clonotypes was detected in both CD4 and CD8 compartments, with the overlap likely arising from convergent recombination. After the booster, most of the clones that had expanded following primary vaccination were detected again (roughly 97% of CD4 and more than 85% of CD8), which suggests that memory was broadly maintained. Only two donors were included in the study, so the extent to which the findings can be generalized is limited. Computational filtering was needed because FACS-sorted repertoires could contain abundant contaminating clonotypes from the bulk population.

TCR cDNA was synthesized by 5'RACE template switching, through which a universal primer site and unique molecular identifiers were introduced. Priming for cDNA synthesis came from both the TCR alpha and TCR beta constant segments. Libraries were amplified in two PCR steps, with sample barcodes and sequencing adapters added in the second step. Libraries were sequenced on Illumina HiSeq 2500 (2x100 bp) or NovaSeq (2x150 bp). On the authors' methods: MIGEC was used to demultiplex reads and collapse the reads into UMI consensus sequences, and MiXCR was used for V(D)J alignment. Using edgeR on replicate PBMC samples, clonotypes were called vaccine-responding if FDR was below 0.01 and the log2 fold change was above 5 up to day 15. CD4 or CD8 identity was assigned to each bulk clonotype according to whether the clonotype was present at higher abundance in the sequenced CD4 repertoire or the sequenced CD8 repertoire. TCRdb applied fastp at Q25 and MiXCR to the public reads, then kept only in-frame beta chains. Records with the same CDR3 protein are collapsed into one entry carrying the most frequent genes and DNA. The V and J calls reflect TCRdb's pipeline rather than the authors' work. In all, the sample holds around 340,000 distinct CDR3 sequences, and 8.7% of those were seen once. Roughly 18% of the sample is taken by the ten largest.

Reading the label with the study, this specimen's treatment or condition is: live attenuated yellow fever vaccine strain. At every blood-draw timepoint, two biological replicates of bulk PBMCs were collected. A standard Ficoll-Paque protocol was used to isolate PBMCs from peripheral blood. TriZol was used to extract RNA from bulk PBMCs, CD4 and CD8 fractions, and dextramer-positive and dextramer-negative fractions. With regard to this clonotype: The antigen it binds to is not known. No much larger clone is present one base from it, and per-base qualities are unavailable.

This specimen was PBMCs, taken on the day of the first yellow fever vaccination. The TCR sequence derives from a man aged 18 to 30 who received the YFV17D yellow fever vaccine.

Read as DNA, the sequence is TGTGCCAGCAGCTCGGGTTCAGGGGTTGGTGAAAAACTGTTTTTT. It encodes CASSSGSGVGEKLFF. In this chain, TRBV7-2 is recombined with TRBJ1-4, and possibly TRBD1, on 6 matching bases. V gives up 4 bases and J gives up 7 bases, and the segment between their germline ends measures 16 bases. The germline V gene sets CDR1 to SGHTA and CDR2 to FQGNSA. Counted from cysteine to phenylalanine, this CDR3 has 15 amino acids. Of the read, only the CDR3 DNA is kept; its 45 bases are in frame from base 1. The CDR3, completed at both ends by the reference TRBV7-2 and TRBJ1-4 genes, gives the full variable domain GAGVSQSPSNKVTEKGKDVELRCDPISGHTALYWYRQSLGQGLEFLIYFQGNSAPDKSGLPSDRFSAERTGGSVSTLTIQRTQQEDSAVYLCASSSGSGVGEKLFFGSGTQLSVL.